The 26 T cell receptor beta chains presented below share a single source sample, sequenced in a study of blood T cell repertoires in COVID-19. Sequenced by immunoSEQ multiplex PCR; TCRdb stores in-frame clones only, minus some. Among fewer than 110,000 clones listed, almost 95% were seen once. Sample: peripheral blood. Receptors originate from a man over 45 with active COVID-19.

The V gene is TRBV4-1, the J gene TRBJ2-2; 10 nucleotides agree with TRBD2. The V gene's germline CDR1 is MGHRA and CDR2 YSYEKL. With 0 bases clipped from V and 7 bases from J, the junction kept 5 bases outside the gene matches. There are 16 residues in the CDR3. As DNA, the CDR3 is TGCGCCAGCAGCCAAGAGGTAGCGGGAGGTTACGGGGAGCTGTTTTTT. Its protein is CASSQEVAGGYGELFF.

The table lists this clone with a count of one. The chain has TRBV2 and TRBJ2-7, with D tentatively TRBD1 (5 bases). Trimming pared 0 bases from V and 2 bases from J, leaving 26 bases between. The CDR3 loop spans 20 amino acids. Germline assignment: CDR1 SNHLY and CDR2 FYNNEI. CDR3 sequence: CASSEALHTPLGRSPYEQYF. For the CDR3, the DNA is TGTGCCAGCAGTGAAGCGCTTCATACACCTTTGGGGCGGAGCCCCTACGAGCAGTACTTC.

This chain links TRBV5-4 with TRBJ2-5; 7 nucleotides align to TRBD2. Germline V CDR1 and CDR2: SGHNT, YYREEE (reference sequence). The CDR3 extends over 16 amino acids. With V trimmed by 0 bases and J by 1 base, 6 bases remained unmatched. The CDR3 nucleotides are TGTGCCAGCAGCTTGGGGGTAGCGGGTACCCAAGAGACCCAGTACTTC. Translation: CASSLGVAGTQETQYF. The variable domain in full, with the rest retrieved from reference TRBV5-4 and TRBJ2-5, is ETGVTQSPTHLIKTRGQQVTLRCSSQSGHNTVSWYQQALGQGPQFIFQYYREEENGRGNFPPRFSGLQFPNYSSELNVNALELDDSALYLCASSLGVAGTQETQYFGPGTRLLVL.

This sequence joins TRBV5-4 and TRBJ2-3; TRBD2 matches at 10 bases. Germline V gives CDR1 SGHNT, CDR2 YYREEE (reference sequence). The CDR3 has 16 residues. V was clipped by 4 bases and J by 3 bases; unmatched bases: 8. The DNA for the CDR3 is TGTGCCAGCAGCATCAGAGCGGGAGGGCTGACAGATACGCAGTATTTT. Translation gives CASSIRAGGLTDTQYF.

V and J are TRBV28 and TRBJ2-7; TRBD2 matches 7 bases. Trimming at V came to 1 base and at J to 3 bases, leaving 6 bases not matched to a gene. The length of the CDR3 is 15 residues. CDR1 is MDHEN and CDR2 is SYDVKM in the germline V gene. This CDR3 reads CASSLFGGGNYEQYF. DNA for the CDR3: TGTGCCAGCAGTTTATTTGGGGGGGGAAACTACGAGCAGTACTTC.

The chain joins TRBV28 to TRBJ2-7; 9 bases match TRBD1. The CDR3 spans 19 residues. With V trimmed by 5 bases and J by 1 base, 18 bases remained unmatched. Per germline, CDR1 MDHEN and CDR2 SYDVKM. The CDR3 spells CASSKTGTGKILKSYEQYF. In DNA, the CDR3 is TGTGCCAGCAGTAAAACCGGGACAGGGAAAATTCTAAAGTCCTACGAGCAGTACTTC.

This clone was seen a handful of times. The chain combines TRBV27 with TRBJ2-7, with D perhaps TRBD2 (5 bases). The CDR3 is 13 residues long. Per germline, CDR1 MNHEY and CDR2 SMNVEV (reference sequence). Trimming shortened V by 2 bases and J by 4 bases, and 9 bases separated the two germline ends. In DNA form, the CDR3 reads TGTGCCAGCAGTTTACTAGCTGGTTACGAGCAGTACTTC. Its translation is CASSLLAGYEQYF.

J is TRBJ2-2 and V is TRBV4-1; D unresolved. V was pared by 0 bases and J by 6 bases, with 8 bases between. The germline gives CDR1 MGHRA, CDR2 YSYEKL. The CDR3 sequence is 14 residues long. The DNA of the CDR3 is TGCGCCAGCAGCCAAGACCCCGGGTCCGGGGAGCTGTTTTTT. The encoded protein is CASSQDPGSGELFF.

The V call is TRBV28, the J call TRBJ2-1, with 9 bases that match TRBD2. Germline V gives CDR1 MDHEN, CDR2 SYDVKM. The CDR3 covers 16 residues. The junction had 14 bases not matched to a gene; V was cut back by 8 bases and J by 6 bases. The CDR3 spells CASGLPGREGSNEQFF. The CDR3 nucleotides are TGTGCCAGCGGCCTTCCCGGGCGGGAGGGAAGCAATGAGCAGTTCTTC.

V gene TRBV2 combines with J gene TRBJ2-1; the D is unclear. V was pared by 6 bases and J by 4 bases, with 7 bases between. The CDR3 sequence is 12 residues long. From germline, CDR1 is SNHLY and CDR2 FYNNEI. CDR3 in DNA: TGTGCCAGCAGACCTAGATACAATGAGCAGTTCTTC. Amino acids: CASRPRYNEQFF.

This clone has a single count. CDR3 amino acids: CALGRGNSPLHF. The CDR3 DNA reads as TGTGCTTTAGGCCGGGGAAATTCACCCCTCCACTTT. The chain joins TRBV30 to TRBJ1-6; no definite D call. The CDR3 length is 12 residues. The germline V gene encodes CDR1 GTSNPN and CDR2 SVGIG (reference sequence).

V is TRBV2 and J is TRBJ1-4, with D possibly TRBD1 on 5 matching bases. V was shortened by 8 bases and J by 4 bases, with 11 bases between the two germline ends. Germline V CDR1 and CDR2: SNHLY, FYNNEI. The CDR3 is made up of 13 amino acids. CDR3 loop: CASLRAGNEKLFF. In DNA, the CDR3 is TGTGCCAGCCTCAGGGCAGGTAATGAAAAACTGTTTTTT.

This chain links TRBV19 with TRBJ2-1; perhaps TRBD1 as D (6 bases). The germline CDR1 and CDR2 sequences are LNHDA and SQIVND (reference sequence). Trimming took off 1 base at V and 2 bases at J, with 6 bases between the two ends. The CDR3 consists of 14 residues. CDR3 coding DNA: TGTGCCAGTAGTATAGGACAGGCCTACAATGAGCAGTTCTTC. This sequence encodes CASSIGQAYNEQFF.

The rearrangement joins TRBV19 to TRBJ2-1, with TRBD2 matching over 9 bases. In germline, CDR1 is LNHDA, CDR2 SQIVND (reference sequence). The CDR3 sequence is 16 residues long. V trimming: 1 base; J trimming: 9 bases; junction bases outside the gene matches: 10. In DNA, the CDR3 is TGTGCCAGTAGTATAGCAGCGGGAGGTGCGAAGGGTGAGCAGTTCTTC. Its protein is CASSIAAGGAKGEQFF.

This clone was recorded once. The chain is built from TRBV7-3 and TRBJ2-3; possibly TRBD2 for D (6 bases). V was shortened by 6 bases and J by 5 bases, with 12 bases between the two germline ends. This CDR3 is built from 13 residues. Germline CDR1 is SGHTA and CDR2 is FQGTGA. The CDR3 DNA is TGTGCCAGCAGTCGGGACGGGGGAGATACGCAGTATTTT. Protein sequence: CASSRDGGDTQYF.

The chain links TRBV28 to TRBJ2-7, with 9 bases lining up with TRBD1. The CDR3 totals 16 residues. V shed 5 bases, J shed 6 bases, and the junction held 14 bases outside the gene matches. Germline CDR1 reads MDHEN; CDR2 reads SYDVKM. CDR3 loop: CASSLTGTGQVGEQYF. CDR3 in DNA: TGTGCCAGCAGTCTTACCGGGACAGGGCAGGTGGGCGAGCAGTACTTC. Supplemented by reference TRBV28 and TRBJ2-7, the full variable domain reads DVKVTQSSRYLVKRTGEKVFLECVQDMDHENMFWYRQDPGLGLRLIYFSYDVKMKEKGDIPEGYSVSREKKERFSLILESASTNQTSMYLCASSLTGTGQVGEQYFGPGTRLTVT.

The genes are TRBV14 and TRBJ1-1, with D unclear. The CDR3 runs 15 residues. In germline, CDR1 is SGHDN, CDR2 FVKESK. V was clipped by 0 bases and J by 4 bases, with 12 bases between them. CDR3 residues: CASSQDNGRGTEAFF. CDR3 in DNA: TGTGCCAGCAGCCAAGATAACGGACGGGGCACTGAAGCTTTCTTT.

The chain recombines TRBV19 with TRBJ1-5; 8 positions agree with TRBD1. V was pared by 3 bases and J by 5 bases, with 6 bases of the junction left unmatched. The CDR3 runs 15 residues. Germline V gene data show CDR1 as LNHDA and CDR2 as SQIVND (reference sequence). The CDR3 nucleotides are TGTGCCAGTAGTATCGACAGGGGAGTGGATCAGCCCCAGCATTTT. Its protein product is CASSIDRGVDQPQHF.

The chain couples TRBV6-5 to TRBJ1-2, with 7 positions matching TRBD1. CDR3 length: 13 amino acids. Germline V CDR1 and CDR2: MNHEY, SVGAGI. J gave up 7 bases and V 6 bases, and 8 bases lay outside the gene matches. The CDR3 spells CASRGGLRVGYTF. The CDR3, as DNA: TGTGCCAGCAGAGGGGGCCTCCGGGTTGGCTACACCTTC.

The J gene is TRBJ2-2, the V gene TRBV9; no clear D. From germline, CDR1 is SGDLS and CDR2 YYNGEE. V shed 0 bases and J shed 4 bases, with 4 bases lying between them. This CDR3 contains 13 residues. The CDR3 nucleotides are TGTGCCAGCAGCGTAGAGCCCACCGGGGAGCTGTTTTTT. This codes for CASSVEPTGELFF.

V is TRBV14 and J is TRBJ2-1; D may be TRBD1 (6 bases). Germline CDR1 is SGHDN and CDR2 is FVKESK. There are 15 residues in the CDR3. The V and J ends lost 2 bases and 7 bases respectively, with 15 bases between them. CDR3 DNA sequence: TGTGCCAGCAGCCAATTAGCCCAAAGGGGGAATGAGCAGTTCTTC. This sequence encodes CASSQLAQRGNEQFF.

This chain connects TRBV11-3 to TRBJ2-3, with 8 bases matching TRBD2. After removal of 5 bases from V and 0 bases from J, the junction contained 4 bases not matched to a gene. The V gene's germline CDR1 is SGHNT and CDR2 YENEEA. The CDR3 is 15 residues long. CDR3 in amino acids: CASSLREGSTDTQYF. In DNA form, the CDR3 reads TGTGCCAGCAGCCTCCGGGAGGGGAGCACAGATACGCAGTATTTT. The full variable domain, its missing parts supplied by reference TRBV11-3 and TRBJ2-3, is EAGVVQSPRYKIIEKKQPVAFWCNPISGHNTLYWYLQNLGQGPELLIRYENEEAVDDSQLPKDRFSAERLKGVDSTLKIQPAELGDSAVYLCASSLREGSTDTQYFGPGTRLTVL.

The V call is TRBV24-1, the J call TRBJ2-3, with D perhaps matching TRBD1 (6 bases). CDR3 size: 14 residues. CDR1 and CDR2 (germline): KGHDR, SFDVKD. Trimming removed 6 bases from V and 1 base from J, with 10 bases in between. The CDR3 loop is CATSLAGGTDTQYF. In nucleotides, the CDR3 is TGTGCCACCAGTTTGGCAGGGGGCACAGATACGCAGTATTTT.

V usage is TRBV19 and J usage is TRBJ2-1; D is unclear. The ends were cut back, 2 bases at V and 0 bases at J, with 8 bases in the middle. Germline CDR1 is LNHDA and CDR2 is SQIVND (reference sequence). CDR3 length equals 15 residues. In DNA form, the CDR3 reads TGTGCCAGTAGTATAAGCCGGAGCTCCTACAATGAGCAGTTCTTC. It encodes CASSISRSSYNEQFF.

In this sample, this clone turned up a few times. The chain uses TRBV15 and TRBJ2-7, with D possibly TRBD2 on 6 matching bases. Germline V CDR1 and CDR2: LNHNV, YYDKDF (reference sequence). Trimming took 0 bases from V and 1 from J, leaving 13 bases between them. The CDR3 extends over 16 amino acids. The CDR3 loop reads CATSREDSGRSYEQYF. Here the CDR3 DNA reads TGTGCCACCAGCAGAGAAGATAGCGGTAGGTCCTACGAGCAGTACTTC.

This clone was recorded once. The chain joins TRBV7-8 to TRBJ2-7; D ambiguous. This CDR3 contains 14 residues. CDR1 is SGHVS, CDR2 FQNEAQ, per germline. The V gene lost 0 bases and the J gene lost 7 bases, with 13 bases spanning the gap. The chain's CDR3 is CASSLARLSSEQYF. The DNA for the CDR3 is TGTGCCAGCAGCTTAGCGCGCCTAAGTTCGGAGCAGTACTTC.